The next 32 T cell receptor beta chains were all read from a single sample in a study of blood T cell repertoires in COVID-19. Clones were sequenced by immunoSEQ multiplex PCR, and TCRdb holds only the in-frame ones, with some missing. The repertoire holds around 250,000 clones, with around nine tenths as singletons. Material: peripheral blood. All receptors come from a man aged 40-55 years with active or convalescent COVID-19.

DNA of the CDR3: TGTGCCAGCAGCTTGCCCGGGACAGGGAATGGCTACACCTTC. It codes for CASSLPGTGNGYTF. The rearrangement links TRBV5-5 to TRBJ1-2; TRBD1 matches at 9 bases. Germline assignment: CDR1 SGHKS and CDR2 YYEKEE (reference sequence). V lost 1 base, J lost 6 bases, and 4 bases stayed unmatched. This CDR3 comprises 14 residues.

The chain uses TRBV19 and TRBJ1-2, with D possibly being TRBD1 (5 bases). V was shortened by 9 bases and J by 7 bases, with 18 bases between the two germline ends. CDR1 and CDR2 (germline): LNHDA, SQIVND (reference sequence). The CDR3 length is 13 residues. For the CDR3, the DNA is TGTGCCAGCAGTCGGGGGGGAGAGGGTGGCTACACCTTC. This gives the protein CASSRGGEGGYTF.

The V gene is TRBV2, the J gene TRBJ2-4; TRBD1 agrees at 9 bases. Per the germline V gene, CDR1 is SNHLY and CDR2 is FYNNEI. V shed 6 bases, J shed 3 bases, and the junction held 3 bases outside the gene matches. The CDR3 runs to 14 residues. CDR3 DNA: TGTGCCAGCAGGGGACAGGGCAGCAAAAACATTCAGTACTTC. This codes for CASRGQGSKNIQYF.

V gene TRBV2 combines with J gene TRBJ2-7, with D unclear. The CDR3 extends over 14 amino acids. Trimming shortened V by 8 bases and J by 0 bases, and 14 bases separated the two germline ends. Germline V lookup: CDR1 SNHLY, CDR2 FYNNEI. CDR3 in amino acids: CASAENTASYEQYF. CDR3 bases: TGTGCCAGCGCCGAAAACACCGCCTCCTACGAGCAGTACTTC.

The rearrangement links TRBV11-2 to TRBJ2-2, with D possibly matching TRBD1 (6 bases). Germline V CDR1 and CDR2: SGHAT, FQNNGV. V lost 4 bases and J lost 2, with 8 bases in between. The CDR3 runs to 14 residues. CDR3 bases: TGTGCCAGCAGCTGGGGGCCAAACACCGGGGAGCTGTTTTTT. As protein: CASSWGPNTGELFF.

The chain combines TRBV19 with TRBJ1-1, with a possible D match to TRBD1 (6 bases). The germline V and J ends were trimmed by 3 bases and 3 bases, with 8 bases remaining between them. Germline CDR1 and CDR2: LNHDA and SQIVND (reference sequence). This CDR3 has 13 amino acids. The CDR3 DNA reads as TGTGCCAGTAGTATCGCAGGGGACACTGAAGCTTTCTTT. The encoded protein is CASSIAGDTEAFF.

The chain joins TRBV9 to TRBJ2-1; TRBD2 might be the D (7 bases). Germline V CDR1 and CDR2: SGDLS, YYNGEE. V gave up 7 bases and J gave up 10 bases, with 18 bases separating them. The CDR3 sequence is 13 residues long. Written as DNA, the CDR3 is TGTGCCAGCGACGGAGTACGCGGGGGCGAGCAGTTCTTC. This translates into CASDGVRGGEQFF.

The J gene is TRBJ2-1, the V gene TRBV29-1; D assignment may be TRBD1 or TRBD2 (5 bases each). The germline V gene has CDR1 SQVTM and CDR2 ANQGSEA. The CDR3 consists of 14 residues. The V end was cut by 4 bases, the J end by 5 bases, with 15 bases between. CDR3 sequence: CSVGEGPTNNEQFF. The CDR3 DNA reads as TGCAGCGTTGGAGAGGGGCCGACGAACAATGAGCAGTTCTTC.

The CDR3 is CASSFWLASTGELFF. Here the CDR3 DNA reads TGTGCCAGCAGCTTCTGGCTAGCAAGTACCGGGGAGCTGTTTTTT. The rearrangement uses TRBV5-5 and TRBJ2-2; perhaps TRBD2 as D (5 bases). The CDR3 has 15 amino acids. Germline values: CDR1 SGHKS, CDR2 YYEKEE (reference sequence). V dropped 2 bases and J dropped 5 bases, with 13 bases sitting between them.

This chain joins TRBV6-6 and TRBJ2-7; 8 bases map to TRBD1. The trim removed 5 bases at V and 6 bases at J, leaving 12 bases unmatched. CDR1 is MNHNY, CDR2 SVGAGI, per germline (reference sequence). The CDR3 is 15 residues long. The CDR3 coding sequence is TGTGCCAGCAGTCCCCAGACAGGGGTGCATGCCGAGCAGTACTTC. The encoded protein is CASSPQTGVHAEQYF.

This rearrangement joins TRBV5-6 to TRBJ2-7, with TRBD1 identical over 9 bases. Germline-derived CDR1 and CDR2 are SGHDT and YYEEEE. Germline trimming cut 3 bases from V and 3 bases from J; bases unmatched to any gene: 4. The CDR3 covers 14 residues. The CDR3 region is CASSWGQGNYEQYF. Here the CDR3 DNA reads TGTGCCAGCAGCTGGGGACAGGGAAACTACGAGCAGTACTTC.

This chain uses TRBV5-1 with TRBJ2-5; D is possibly TRBD2 (6 bases). The CDR3 runs to 17 residues. Germline V gene sequence: CDR1 SGHRS, CDR2 YFSETQ. The V end lost 0 bases, the J end lost 3 bases, and 18 bases lay between the germline ends. The chain's CDR3 is CASSLGVSGDLKETQYF. CDR3 coding DNA: TGCGCCAGCAGCTTGGGCGTTAGCGGAGACCTAAAAGAGACCCAGTACTTC.

This clone was counted only a few times. This chain connects TRBV4-1 to TRBJ1-4; TRBD1 matches at 7 bases. The CDR3 length is 15 residues. V lost 4 bases and J lost 3; bases outside the gene matches: 5. The germline V gene has CDR1 MGHRA and CDR2 YSYEKL. Written as DNA, the CDR3 is TGCGCCAGCAGCCCCGGACAGGTCCCTAATGAAAAACTGTTTTTT. It codes for CASSPGQVPNEKLFF.

The chain carries TRBV7-3 and TRBJ2-1, with TRBD1 matching over 9 bases. With V trimmed by 5 bases and J by 8 bases, 7 bases remained unmatched. The CDR3 sequence is 14 residues long. Germline V lookup: CDR1 SGHTA, CDR2 FQGTGA. In nucleotides, the CDR3 is TGTGCCAGCAGCCCACAGGGGGCTTTGGATGAGCAGTTCTTC. Translated: CASSPQGALDEQFF. Drawing the rest from reference TRBV7-3 and TRBJ2-1, the complete variable domain is GAGVSQTPSNKVTEKGKYVELRCDPISGHTALYWYRQSLGQGPEFLIYFQGTGAADDSGLPNDRFFAVRPEGSVSTLKIQRTERGDSAVYLCASSPQGALDEQFFGPGTRLTVL.

The V call is TRBV10-3, the J call TRBJ1-1; 7 nucleotides match TRBD1. The length of the CDR3 is 17 residues. Germline-derived CDR1 and CDR2 are ENHRY and SYGVKD. V lost 7 bases, J lost 4 bases, and 18 bases stayed unmatched. The chain's CDR3 is CAIKPEPGQQKGTEAFF. DNA for the CDR3: TGTGCCATCAAGCCGGAACCGGGACAGCAAAAAGGCACTGAAGCTTTCTTT.

The gene calls are TRBV18 and TRBJ2-7, with a weak D call TRBD1 (5 bases). The CDR3 totals 12 residues. Germline V gene data show CDR1 as KGHSH and CDR2 as LQKENI. V dropped 5 bases and J dropped 11 bases, with 16 bases sitting between them. In nucleotides, the CDR3 is TGTGCCAGCTCATCAGGGCCAGGGTCGGAGTACTTC. Encoded protein: CASSSGPGSEYF.

A single count supports this clone. The chain joins TRBV28 to TRBJ1-2; D is possibly TRBD1 (6 bases). The V end was cut by 5 bases, the J end by 8 bases, with 21 bases between. Germline V lookup: CDR1 MDHEN, CDR2 SYDVKM. The CDR3 is 15 residues long. The CDR3 DNA reads TGTGCCAGCAGTCCCCCGTCTGAGGGGGGGTTGGGCTACACCTTC. Translation: CASSPPSEGGLGYTF.

In nucleotides, the CDR3 is TGTGCCAGCAGCCAAGATCAGGGGGCCCGGTACAATGAGCAGTTCTTC. This encodes CASSQDQGARYNEQFF. The chain uses TRBV3-1 (or the pseudogene TRBV3-2) and TRBJ2-1, with TRBD1 matching over 8 bases. V was pared by 0 bases and J by 4 bases, with 5 bases of the junction left unmatched. CDR3 size: 16 residues. CDR1 is LGHDT, CDR2 YNNKEL, per germline (reference sequence).

The chain employs TRBV5-6 and TRBJ1-6; TRBD1 matches at 7 bases. The CDR3 length is 14 residues. With V trimmed by 4 bases and J by 5 bases, 3 bases remained unmatched. CDR1 is SGHDT, CDR2 YYEEEE, per germline. CDR3 in DNA: TGTGCCAGCAGCATTGGGACAGATAATTCACCCCTCCACTTT. This encodes CASSIGTDNSPLHF.

This chain connects TRBV7-6 to TRBJ1-3, with D perhaps TRBD1 (5 bases). This CDR3 has 15 amino acids. Germline V gives CDR1 SGHVS, CDR2 FNYEAQ. V lost 5 bases, J lost 0 bases, and 11 bases lay in between. Here the CDR3 DNA reads TGTGCCAGCAGCCCTATCACAGGCTCTGGAAACACCATATATTTT. Protein product: CASSPITGSGNTIYF.

The V call is TRBV6-5, the J call TRBJ2-2; the D is unclear. In germline, CDR1 is MNHEY, CDR2 SVGAGI. CDR3 length: 13 residues. Trimming pared 7 bases from V and 2 bases from J, leaving 8 bases between. CDR3 region: CASTTTNTGELFF. In nucleotides, the CDR3 is TGTGCCAGCACGACAACCAACACCGGGGAGCTGTTTTTT.

The chain uses TRBV30 and TRBJ1-1; perhaps TRBD1 as D (6 bases). CDR1 is GTSNPN, CDR2 SVGIG, per germline (reference sequence). This CDR3 has 12 residues. The ends were cut back, 3 bases at V and 10 bases at J, with 15 bases in the middle. CDR3 coding DNA: TGTGCCTGGAGGCCGTTGGGGGCGGTAGCTTTCTTT. Its translation is CAWRPLGAVAFF.

J is TRBJ2-2 and V is TRBV28; 8 bases line up with TRBD2. The CDR3 contains 17 residues. Germline V lookup: CDR1 MDHEN, CDR2 SYDVKM. Trimming removed 7 bases from V and 4 bases from J; junction bases left unmatched: 14. CDR3 sequence: CASTESTGGAGTGELFF. CDR3 DNA: TGTGCCAGCACCGAGTCGACCGGGGGGGCGGGCACCGGGGAGCTGTTTTTT.

The V gene is TRBV9, the J gene TRBJ1-2, with D possibly being TRBD1 (6 bases). Germline V lookup: CDR1 SGDLS, CDR2 YYNGEE. V lost 4 bases, J lost 4 bases, and 17 bases lay in between. The CDR3 has 15 amino acids. CDR3 sequence reads: CASSSGQTFGYGYTF. The CDR3 DNA sequence: TGTGCCAGCAGCTCCGGACAGACTTTTGGCTATGGCTACACCTTC. The entire variable domain, with the rest obtained from reference TRBV9 and TRBJ1-2, is as follows: DSGVTQTPKHLITATGQRVTLRCSPRSGDLSVYWYQQSLDQGLQFLIQYYNGEERAKGNILERFSAQQFPDLHSELNLSSLELGDSALYFCASSSGQTFGYGYTFGSGTRLTVV.

This clone was seen once. V gene TRBV3-1 (or the pseudogene TRBV3-2) combines with J gene TRBJ1-2; D is unresolved. CDR3 length: 14 amino acids. Trimming removed 1 base at V and 8 bases at J, with 14 bases between. Germline CDR1 and CDR2: LGHDT and YNNKEL (reference sequence). CDR3 in DNA: TGTGCCAGCAGCCAAGGTCAACAACCGCGGGGCTACACCTTC. Its protein is CASSQGQQPRGYTF.

This clone has just a few counts. This sequence joins TRBV14 and TRBJ1-1; 8 bases fit TRBD1. Germline V gives CDR1 SGHDN, CDR2 FVKESK. The CDR3 sequence is 16 residues long. V dropped 1 base and J dropped 7; count of bases not matched to a gene: 11. The CDR3: CASSQGGGRGQVEAFF. The CDR3, as DNA: TGTGCCAGCAGCCAAGGTGGTGGCAGGGGGCAGGTTGAAGCTTTCTTT. The full variable domain, its missing parts supplied by reference TRBV14 and TRBJ1-1, is EAGVTQFPSHSVIEKGQTVTLRCDPISGHDNLYWYRRVMGKEIKFLLHFVKESKQDESGMPNNRFLAERTGGTYSTLKVQPAELEDSGVYFCASSQGGGRGQVEAFFGQGTRLTVV.

The chain recombines TRBV5-1 with TRBJ2-7; TRBD1 is a possible D gene (6 bases). The ends were cut back, 2 bases at V and 3 bases at J, with 12 bases in the middle. This CDR3 has 14 amino acids. Germline CDR1 SGHRS, CDR2 YFSETQ. The CDR3 DNA follows: TGCGCCAGCAGCTTTCCGGGACAAAACTACGAGCAGTACTTC. Translation: CASSFPGQNYEQYF.

The gene calls are TRBV30 and TRBJ1-3; D might be TRBD1 (5 bases). The V and J ends lost 3 bases and 4 bases respectively, with 13 bases between them. Germline loops: CDR1 GTSNPN, CDR2 SVGIG (reference sequence). The CDR3 is 14 amino acids. The CDR3 nucleotides read TGTGCCTGGAGGAGTCGGACATCAGGAAACACCATATATTTT. Translating gives CAWRSRTSGNTIYF.

This clone showed up just once. The genes are TRBV6-1 and TRBJ2-7, with 10 bases identical to TRBD1. This CDR3 contains 14 residues. The germline V gene encodes CDR1 MNHNS and CDR2 SASEGT. V shed 3 bases and J 3 bases; nucleotides not matched to a gene: 2. The CDR3 sequence is CASSEGQGIYEQYF. The CDR3 DNA reads as TGTGCCAGCAGTGAGGGACAGGGGATCTACGAGCAGTACTTC.

The gene calls are TRBV7-9 and TRBJ1-1; possibly TRBD1 for D (5 bases). There are 14 residues in the CDR3. CDR1 is SEHNR, CDR2 FQNEAQ, per germline (reference sequence). V was shortened by 4 bases and J by 4 bases, with 13 bases between the two germline ends. The CDR3 spells CASSSQGGITEAFF. The CDR3, as DNA: TGTGCCAGCAGCTCCCAGGGAGGCATCACTGAAGCTTTCTTT. The variable domain in full, completed from reference TRBV7-9 and TRBJ1-1, reads DTGVSQNPRHKITKRGQNVTFRCDPISEHNRLYWYRQTLGQGPEFLTYFQNEAQLEKSRLLSDRFSAERPKGSFSTLEIQRTEQGDSAMYLCASSSQGGITEAFFGQGTRLTVV.

The gene calls are TRBV6-6 and TRBJ1-1; D unclear. Germline CDR1 reads MNHNY; CDR2 reads SVGAGI (reference sequence). Trimming removed 6 bases from V and 4 bases from J, with 12 bases in between. The CDR3 is 13 residues long. CDR3 coding DNA: TGTGCCAGCAGGGATACAGTTGTCACTGAAGCTTTCTTT. It is translated as CASRDTVVTEAFF.

This clone appeared a few times. The chain uses TRBV7-3 and TRBJ2-7; 7 bases align to TRBD2. After removal of 5 bases from V and 1 base from J, the junction contained 5 bases not matched to a gene. CDR3 length equals 14 residues. Germline V gene lookup returns CDR1 SGHTA and CDR2 FQGTGA. This CDR3 reads CASSPSGGSYEQYF. The CDR3 nucleotides are TGTGCCAGCAGCCCCTCGGGGGGATCCTACGAGCAGTACTTC.